The clone carrying this T cell receptor (beta chain) was recorded a few times. CDR1 is MNHNS and CDR2 is SASEGT in the germline V gene. V was trimmed by 6 bases and J by 0 bases, leaving 15 bases between them. This CDR3 contains 15 residues. This specimen comes from a study of T cells in Graves' hyperthyroidism and ophthalmopathy. What was amplified from RNA transcripts were TCR beta CDR3 regions. The study used the HTBI primer set for a first-round RT-PCR of the TCR CDR3. TCRdb ran MiXCR on the multiplex PCR reads and lists one entry per CDR3 protein. The sample shows about 200,000 distinct CDR3 sequences, roughly 18% of them seen only once.

The sequence came from a man between 35 and 55 years old with Graves' hyperthyroidism. Sequenced: blood. The chain carries TRBV6-1 and TRBJ2-7, with D perhaps assigned TRBD1 or TRBD2 (5 bases each). The CDR3 reads CASRGAGKSSYEQYF. CDR3 in DNA: TGTGCCAGCAGAGGGGCCGGGAAGAGCTCCTACGAGCAGTACTTC.